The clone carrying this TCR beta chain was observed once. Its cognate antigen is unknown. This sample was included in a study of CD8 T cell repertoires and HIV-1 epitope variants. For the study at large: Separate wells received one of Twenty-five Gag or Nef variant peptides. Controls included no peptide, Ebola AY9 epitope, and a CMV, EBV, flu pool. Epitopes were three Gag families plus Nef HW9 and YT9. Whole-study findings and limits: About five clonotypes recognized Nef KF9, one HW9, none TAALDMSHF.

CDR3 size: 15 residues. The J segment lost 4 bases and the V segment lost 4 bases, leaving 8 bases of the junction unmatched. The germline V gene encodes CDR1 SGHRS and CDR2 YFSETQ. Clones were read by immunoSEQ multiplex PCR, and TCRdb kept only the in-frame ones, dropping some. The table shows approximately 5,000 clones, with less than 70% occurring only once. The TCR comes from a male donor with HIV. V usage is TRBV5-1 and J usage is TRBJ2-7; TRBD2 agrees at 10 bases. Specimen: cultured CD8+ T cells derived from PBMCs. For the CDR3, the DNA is TGCGCCAGCAGCGAAGAACCGGGACTAGCGTACGAGCAGTACTTC. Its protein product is CASSEEPGLAYEQYF.